The 5 T cell receptor beta chains in this list originate from one sample, sequenced in a study of OX40 agonist ivuxolimab in advanced cancers. Generated by immunoSEQ multiplex PCR, the TCRdb table keeps only in-frame clones and is missing some. The sample includes 20,000 to 25,000 clones, 83% of them seen just once. The specimen was CD4+ or CD8+ T cells sorted from blood, collected in a trial of the OX40 agonist ivuxolimab. The receptors come from an adult with an advanced solid tumor such as melanoma, head and neck, liver or kidney cancer.

The rearrangement uses TRBV7-8 and TRBJ1-3, with TRBD1 as a possible D gene (6 bases). CDR1 is SGHVS, CDR2 FQNEAQ, per germline. The CDR3 consists of 17 residues. Trimming took off 5 bases at V and 7 bases at J, with 24 bases between the two ends. Here the CDR3 DNA reads TGTGCCAGCAGCCCCCCCCGACAGGCTGGAAAGGGGAACACCATATATTTT. This gives the protein CASSPPRQAGKGNTIYF.

The chain recombines TRBV7-9 with TRBJ2-1, with D tentatively TRBD2 (5 bases). This CDR3 is 15 amino acids long. The V end was cut by 5 bases, the J end by 4 bases, with 15 bases between. Germline-derived CDR1 and CDR2 are SEHNR and FQNEAQ (reference sequence). CDR3 nucleotide sequence: TGTGCCAGCAGCCCCCCACTAGAGGGTTACAATGAGCAGTTCTTC. This codes for CASSPPLEGYNEQFF.

This chain uses TRBV5-1 with TRBJ2-3; D uncertain. V was clipped by 1 base and J by 0 bases, with 9 bases between them. The germline V gene has CDR1 SGHRS and CDR2 YFSETQ. The CDR3 totals 15 residues. The CDR3 DNA is TGCGCCAGCAGCTTGTACAGCTCTAGCACAGATACGCAGTATTTT. It is translated as CASSLYSSSTDTQYF.

This chain joins TRBV4-1 and TRBJ2-4; D is ambiguous. The CDR3 length is 17 residues. CDR1 is MGHRA, CDR2 YSYEKL, per germline. The V gene lost 0 bases and the J gene lost 1 base, with 13 bases spanning the gap. CDR3 coding DNA: TGCGCCAGCAGCCAAGATCTTTCGGGCTCGGCCAAAAACATTCAGTACTTC. Its protein is CASSQDLSGSAKNIQYF.

V gene TRBV6-6 combines with J gene TRBJ1-1, with D uncertain. Germline V gene data show CDR1 as MNHNY and CDR2 as SVGAGI (reference sequence). The CDR3 is 12 amino acids. V lost 2 bases to trimming and J lost 10 bases, with 11 bases between them. The CDR3 spells CASSYGEPRAFF. In DNA form, the CDR3 reads TGTGCCAGCAGTTACGGGGAGCCGAGAGCTTTCTTT.